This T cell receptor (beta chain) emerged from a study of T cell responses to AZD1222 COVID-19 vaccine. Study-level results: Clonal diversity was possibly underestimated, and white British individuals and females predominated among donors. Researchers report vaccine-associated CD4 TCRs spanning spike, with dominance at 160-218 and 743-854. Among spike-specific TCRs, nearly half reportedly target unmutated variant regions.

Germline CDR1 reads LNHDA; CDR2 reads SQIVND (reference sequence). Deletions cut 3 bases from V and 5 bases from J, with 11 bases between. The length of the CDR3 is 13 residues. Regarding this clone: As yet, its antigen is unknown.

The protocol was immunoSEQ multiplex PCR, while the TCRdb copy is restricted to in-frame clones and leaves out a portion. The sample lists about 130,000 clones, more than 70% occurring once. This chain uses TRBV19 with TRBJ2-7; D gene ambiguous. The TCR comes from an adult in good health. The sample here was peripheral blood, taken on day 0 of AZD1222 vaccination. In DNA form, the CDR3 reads TGTGCCAGTAGTATGGTACAATCCAACGAGCAGTACTTC. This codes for CASSMVQSNEQYF.